Listed below are T cell receptor beta chains from one sample, sequenced in a study of T cell responses to AZD1222 COVID-19 vaccine. Some clones are missing from TCRdb's copy, which holds only in-frame ones; the method was immunoSEQ multiplex PCR. The sample has more than 130,000 clones, roughly nine tenths seen once; the top ten hold around 3.6%. The source was peripheral blood, collected on day 0 of AZD1222 vaccination. The receptors shown here come from an adult in good health. Each CDR3 is given with its conserved first and last residue. D genes are given only for firm matches. Some rows mark clone size as missing; the rest say once, few, many or name a class of expanded clone.

D gene: -
J gene: TRBJ1-1
V gene: TRBV5-5
clone size: -
CDR3 DNA: TGTGCCAGCAGCTCAGGGAGGGGCCGCACTGAAGCTTTCTTT
CDR3 protein: CASSSGRGRTEAFF

D gene: -
J gene: TRBJ1-2
V gene: TRBV29-1
clone size: -
CDR3 DNA: TGCAGCGTGACAGGACTCCTGGCTAACTATGGCTACACCTTC
CDR3 protein: CSVTGLLANYGYTF

D gene: TRBD1
J gene: TRBJ2-7
V gene: TRBV19
clone size: -
CDR3 DNA: TGTGCCAGTTCCCCGTGGGGGACAGGGAACTACGAGCAGTACTTC
CDR3 protein: CASSPWGTGNYEQYF

D gene: TRBD1
J gene: TRBJ1-6
V gene: TRBV19
clone size: -
CDR3 DNA: TGTGCCAGTAGTAAGGGACAGAGGAATTCACCCCTCCACTTT
CDR3 protein: CASSKGQRNSPLHF

D gene: -
J gene: TRBJ1-4
V gene: TRBV3-1/TRBV3-2
clone size: -
CDR3 DNA: TGTGCCAGCAGCCAAGACTGGACGTCCGGTGAAAAACTGTTTTTT
CDR3 protein: CASSQDWTSGEKLFF

D gene: -
J gene: TRBJ1-4
V gene: TRBV7-6
clone size: -
CDR3 DNA: TGTGCCAGCAGCTTAGGAGCCGCAGGGTCCCTCGAAAAACTGTTTTTT
CDR3 protein: CASSLGAAGSLEKLFF

D gene: -
J gene: TRBJ1-2
V gene: TRBV7-9
clone size: -
CDR3 DNA: TGTGCCAGCAGCTTACATGACTATGGCTACACCTTC
CDR3 protein: CASSLHDYGYTF

D gene: TRBD1
J gene: TRBJ1-1
V gene: TRBV6-2/TRBV6-3
clone size: -
CDR3 DNA: TGTGCCAGCAGTTACTCGCCCAGGGGGGGGACTGAAGCTTTCTTT
CDR3 protein: CASSYSPRGGTEAFF

D gene: -
J gene: TRBJ2-7
V gene: TRBV2
clone size: -
CDR3 DNA: TGTGCCAGCACCGGGGGCTACGAGCAGTACTTC
CDR3 protein: CASTGGYEQYF

D gene: TRBD2
J gene: TRBJ2-1
V gene: TRBV19
clone size: -
CDR3 DNA: TGTGCCAGTAGTATAGGGACTAGCGGGAGTAATGAGCAGTTCTTC
CDR3 protein: CASSIGTSGSNEQFF

D gene: -
J gene: TRBJ2-1
V gene: TRBV20-1
clone size: once
CDR3 DNA: TGCAGTGCTAGTATTAGGTCCGGGGCGAACAATGAGCAGTTCTTC
CDR3 protein: CSASIRSGANNEQFF

D gene: TRBD2
J gene: TRBJ2-7
V gene: TRBV19
clone size: -
CDR3 DNA: TGTGCCAGTAGTATAACTAGCGGGGGTTCTGCCAACGAGCAGTACTTC
CDR3 protein: CASSITSGGSANEQYF

D gene: -
J gene: TRBJ2-2
V gene: TRBV9
clone size: -
CDR3 DNA: TGTGCCAGCAGCCCGAGGGGTACCGGGGAGCTGTTTTTT
CDR3 protein: CASSPRGTGELFF

D gene: -
J gene: TRBJ2-1
V gene: TRBV20-1
clone size: -
CDR3 DNA: TGCAGTGCTCGGCAAAATGAGCAGTTCTTC
CDR3 protein: CSARQNEQFF

D gene: -
J gene: TRBJ2-7
V gene: TRBV5-6
clone size: -
CDR3 DNA: TGTGCCAGCAGTTTTCGAGGGTCCTACGAGCAGTACTTC
CDR3 protein: CASSFRGSYEQYF

D gene: -
J gene: TRBJ2-2
V gene: TRBV3-1/TRBV3-2
clone size: -
CDR3 DNA: TGTGCCAGCAGCCGACAGGTTAACACCGGGGAGCTGTTTTTT
CDR3 protein: CASSRQVNTGELFF

D gene: -
J gene: TRBJ1-4
V gene: TRBV2
clone size: -
CDR3 DNA: TGTGCCAGCAATAAGCTTAGCCCAACTAATGAAAAACTGTTTTTT
CDR3 protein: CASNKLSPTNEKLFF

D gene: TRBD1
J gene: TRBJ1-1
V gene: TRBV28
clone size: -
CDR3 DNA: TGTGCCAGCAGTTTTTTTACAGGGGTCACTGAAGCTTTCTTT
CDR3 protein: CASSFFTGVTEAFF

D gene: TRBD2
J gene: TRBJ2-1
V gene: TRBV5-6
clone size: -
CDR3 DNA: TGTGCCAGCAGCCCGGTACTAGCGGGAACCTACAATGAGCAGTTCTTC
CDR3 protein: CASSPVLAGTYNEQFF

D gene: TRBD1
J gene: TRBJ1-1
V gene: TRBV6-4
clone size: -
CDR3 DNA: TGTGCCAGCAGCGCAAGGGGGCGAGGCACTGAAGCTTTCTTT
CDR3 protein: CASSARGRGTEAFF

D gene: TRBD1
J gene: TRBJ2-2
V gene: TRBV9
clone size: -
CDR3 DNA: TGTGCCAGCAGCGTAGTAGGGACAGGCCGGAGTACCGGGGAGCTGTTTTTT
CDR3 protein: CASSVVGTGRSTGELFF

D gene: -
J gene: TRBJ1-5
V gene: TRBV6-2/TRBV6-3
clone size: -
CDR3 DNA: TGTGCCAGCAGTCCCCAGGGAGGGCCTCAGCCCCAGCATTTT
CDR3 protein: CASSPQGGPQPQHF

D gene: TRBD1
J gene: TRBJ1-2
V gene: TRBV7-9
clone size: -
CDR3 DNA: TGTGCCAGCAGCTTAGGTACGGGACAGGGGTATGGAGGCTACACCTTC
CDR3 protein: CASSLGTGQGYGGYTF

D gene: -
J gene: TRBJ1-2
V gene: TRBV6-5
clone size: -
CDR3 DNA: TGTGCCAGCAGTTACGTGGGGGGCGGCTACACCTTC
CDR3 protein: CASSYVGGGYTF

D gene: -
J gene: TRBJ2-4
V gene: TRBV30
clone size: -
CDR3 DNA: TGTGCCGTGGAGGGGGGCGCCGGGGCCAAAAACATTCAGTACTTC
CDR3 protein: CAVEGGAGAKNIQYF

D gene: TRBD2
J gene: TRBJ2-3
V gene: TRBV30
clone size: -
CDR3 DNA: TGTGCCTGGAGACTAGCGGGGGGAGGAGATACGCAGTATTTT
CDR3 protein: CAWRLAGGGDTQYF

D gene: -
J gene: TRBJ2-3
V gene: TRBV2
clone size: -
CDR3 DNA: TGTGCCAGCAGTGATCGCGGGTTCGAGGGGGATACGCAGTATTTT
CDR3 protein: CASSDRGFEGDTQYF

D gene: TRBD1
J gene: TRBJ2-7
V gene: TRBV9
clone size: -
CDR3 DNA: TGTGCCAGCAGCCCTAGGACAGGGGAAGTGCACGAGCAGTACTTC
CDR3 protein: CASSPRTGEVHEQYF

D gene: TRBD2
J gene: TRBJ2-1
V gene: TRBV6-4
clone size: -
CDR3 DNA: TGTGCCAGCAGTGACTTAGCGGGACGGCAGTTCTTC
CDR3 protein: CASSDLAGRQFF

D gene: TRBD1
J gene: TRBJ2-2
V gene: TRBV19
clone size: -
CDR3 DNA: TGTGCCAGTGGCCGGACAGGGGGCACCGGGGAGCTGTTTTTT
CDR3 protein: CASGRTGGTGELFF

D gene: TRBD2
J gene: TRBJ2-7
V gene: TRBV5-1
clone size: few
CDR3 DNA: TGCGCCAGCAGCCCACAAGCGGGGTCCTACGAGCAGTACTTC
CDR3 protein: CASSPQAGSYEQYF